A selection of T cell receptor beta chains follows, all from one sample in a study of cytomegalovirus exposure and HLA in healthy donors. Assay: immunoSEQ multiplex PCR; the TCRdb copy retains only in-frame clones and omits some. The sample consists of about 110,000 clones, under 85% of them appearing once. The sample comprised PBMCs. The receptors were gathered from a man younger than 45 in good health and CMV-seronegative. Both conserved end residues are part of each CDR3. A D gene is named only where the DNA matches it firmly. Size tells how often a clone was seen (once, few, many) or the class of an expanded clone, and some rows leave it out.

j_call: TRBJ2-5; d_call: NA; v_call: TRBV7-2; clone_size: NA; cdr3_aa: CASSDPIFETQYF; cdr3_nt: TGTGCCAGCAGTGATCCTATCTTCGAGACCCAGTACTTC
j_call: TRBJ2-3; d_call: TRBD2; v_call: TRBV6-5; clone_size: NA; cdr3_aa: CASSWTSGGSTDTQYF; cdr3_nt: TGTGCCAGCAGTTGGACTAGCGGGGGGTCGACAGATACGCAGTATTTT
j_call: TRBJ1-6; d_call: NA; v_call: TRBV5-8; clone_size: once; cdr3_aa: CASSLYGSPLHF; cdr3_nt: TGTGCCAGCAGCTTGTATGGCTCACCCCTCCACTTT
j_call: TRBJ1-1; d_call: NA; v_call: TRBV5-1; clone_size: NA; cdr3_aa: CASSLAGQTGLGNTEAFF; cdr3_nt: TGCGCCAGCAGCTTGGCCGGCCAAACAGGGTTGGGGAACACTGAAGCTTTCTTT
j_call: TRBJ2-7; d_call: NA; v_call: TRBV7-9; clone_size: NA; cdr3_aa: CASSLTGDEQYF; cdr3_nt: TGTGCCAGCAGCTTAACGGGGGACGAGCAGTACTTC
j_call: TRBJ2-2; d_call: NA; v_call: TRBV13; clone_size: NA; cdr3_aa: CASSLRGTGELFF; cdr3_nt: TGTGCCAGCAGCTTAAGGGGCACCGGGGAGCTGTTTTTT
j_call: TRBJ2-5; d_call: TRBD1; v_call: TRBV16; clone_size: NA; cdr3_aa: CASSQLSPGGVRETQYF; cdr3_nt: TGTGCCAGCAGCCAATTGTCCCCAGGGGGAGTCCGGGAGACCCAGTACTTC
j_call: TRBJ2-7; d_call: TRBD1; v_call: TRBV9; clone_size: NA; cdr3_aa: CASSVGQGPSYEQYF; cdr3_nt: TGTGCCAGCAGCGTGGGACAGGGCCCCTCCTACGAGCAGTACTTC
j_call: TRBJ1-3; d_call: NA; v_call: TRBV4-1; clone_size: NA; cdr3_aa: CASSQDTPTGSGNTIYF; cdr3_nt: TGCGCCAGCAGCCAAGACACCCCGACGGGCTCTGGAAACACCATATATTTT
j_call: TRBJ1-3; d_call: TRBD1; v_call: TRBV29-1; clone_size: NA; cdr3_aa: CSVGDRAGNTIYF; cdr3_nt: TGCAGCGTTGGTGACAGGGCCGGAAACACCATATATTTT
j_call: TRBJ2-7; d_call: NA; v_call: TRBV5-6; clone_size: NA; cdr3_aa: CASSPNGGWAWYEQYF; cdr3_nt: TGTGCCAGCAGCCCGAACGGGGGTTGGGCGTGGTACGAGCAGTACTTC
j_call: TRBJ2-1; d_call: NA; v_call: TRBV7-6; clone_size: NA; cdr3_aa: CASSSLKEDGEQFF; cdr3_nt: TGTGCCAGCAGCTCCCTTAAGGAGGATGGCGAGCAGTTCTTC
j_call: TRBJ2-3; d_call: NA; v_call: TRBV7-2; clone_size: NA; cdr3_aa: CASRRTDTQYF; cdr3_nt: TGTGCCAGCAGGAGGACAGATACGCAGTATTTT
j_call: TRBJ1-1; d_call: NA; v_call: TRBV15; clone_size: NA; cdr3_aa: CATSRRGPTEAFF; cdr3_nt: TGTGCCACCAGCCGCAGGGGTCCCACTGAAGCTTTCTTT
j_call: TRBJ1-4; d_call: NA; v_call: TRBV7-2; clone_size: NA; cdr3_aa: CASSFRSGEKLFF; cdr3_nt: TGTGCCAGCAGCTTCCGCAGCGGGGAAAAACTGTTTTTT
j_call: TRBJ2-3; d_call: TRBD1; v_call: TRBV19; clone_size: NA; cdr3_aa: CASSRTGVTDTQYF; cdr3_nt: TGTGCCAGTAGTAGGACAGGGGTCACAGATACGCAGTATTTT
j_call: TRBJ1-2; d_call: TRBD1; v_call: TRBV19; clone_size: NA; cdr3_aa: CASSATGGYGYTF; cdr3_nt: TGTGCCAGTAGCGCCACAGGGGGCTATGGCTACACCTTC
j_call: TRBJ2-7; d_call: TRBD2; v_call: TRBV5-4; clone_size: few; cdr3_aa: CASSLRGDPYEQYF; cdr3_nt: TGTGCCAGCAGCTTACGGGGGGACCCCTACGAGCAGTACTTC
j_call: TRBJ2-5; d_call: TRBD2; v_call: TRBV27; clone_size: NA; cdr3_aa: CASNPGRRQETQYF; cdr3_nt: TGTGCCAGCAACCCCGGGAGGAGGCAAGAGACCCAGTACTTC
j_call: TRBJ2-4; d_call: NA; v_call: TRBV19; clone_size: few; cdr3_aa: CASRTLRGSNIQYF; cdr3_nt: TGTGCCAGTAGGACTCTAAGGGGGTCGAACATTCAGTACTTC
j_call: TRBJ2-7; d_call: NA; v_call: TRBV2; clone_size: once; cdr3_aa: CASGGTLYEQYF; cdr3_nt: TGTGCCAGCGGAGGCACCCTCTACGAGCAGTACTTC
j_call: TRBJ1-5; d_call: NA; v_call: TRBV2; clone_size: NA; cdr3_aa: CASSDRDSNQPQHF; cdr3_nt: TGTGCCAGCAGTGACAGGGATAGCAATCAGCCCCAGCATTTT
j_call: TRBJ2-4; d_call: NA; v_call: TRBV7-2; clone_size: NA; cdr3_aa: CASSLERGNIQYF; cdr3_nt: TGTGCCAGCAGCTTAGAACGGGGAAACATTCAGTACTTC
j_call: TRBJ1-4; d_call: TRBD1; v_call: TRBV29-1; clone_size: NA; cdr3_aa: CSVAAGGADEKLFF; cdr3_nt: TGCAGCGTTGCCGCAGGGGGCGCGGATGAAAAACTGTTTTTT
j_call: TRBJ2-3; d_call: NA; v_call: TRBV7-2; clone_size: NA; cdr3_aa: CASSLGPVTDTQYF; cdr3_nt: TGTGCCAGCAGCTTAGGTCCGGTCACAGATACGCAGTATTTT
j_call: TRBJ1-4; d_call: NA; v_call: TRBV18; clone_size: once; cdr3_aa: CASSPPDGTTNEKLFF; cdr3_nt: TGTGCCAGCTCACCACCTGACGGGACAACTAATGAAAAACTGTTTTTT
j_call: TRBJ1-4; d_call: TRBD1; v_call: TRBV6-6; clone_size: NA; cdr3_aa: CASSLDRGREKLFF; cdr3_nt: TGTGCCAGCAGTCTGGACAGGGGGCGTGAAAAACTGTTTTTT
j_call: TRBJ2-1; d_call: TRBD2; v_call: TRBV6-5; clone_size: once; cdr3_aa: CASSTSGGLYAEQFF; cdr3_nt: TGTGCCAGCAGCACTAGCGGGGGACTCTATGCTGAGCAGTTCTTC
j_call: TRBJ2-6; d_call: NA; v_call: TRBV30; clone_size: NA; cdr3_aa: CAWSRRGRVSGANVLTF; cdr3_nt: TGTGCCTGGAGCCGGAGGGGCAGGGTCTCTGGGGCCAACGTCCTGACTTTC
j_call: TRBJ2-3; d_call: NA; v_call: TRBV7-8; clone_size: NA; cdr3_aa: CASSLATRSGPTDTQYF; cdr3_nt: TGTGCCAGCAGCTTAGCGACCCGATCAGGGCCCACAGATACGCAGTATTTT
j_call: TRBJ1-2; d_call: TRBD1; v_call: TRBV9; clone_size: NA; cdr3_aa: CASSVEGQRRSGYGYTF; cdr3_nt: TGTGCCAGCAGCGTAGAGGGACAGCGGCGATCTGGCTATGGCTACACCTTC
j_call: TRBJ2-2; d_call: NA; v_call: TRBV5-6; clone_size: NA; cdr3_aa: CASSPGNTGELFF; cdr3_nt: TGTGCCAGCAGCCCCGGGAACACCGGGGAGCTGTTTTTT
j_call: TRBJ2-3; d_call: TRBD2; v_call: TRBV19; clone_size: NA; cdr3_aa: CASSFVWGGADTQYF; cdr3_nt: TGTGCCAGTAGTTTTGTCTGGGGGGGAGCAGATACGCAGTATTTT
j_call: TRBJ2-6; d_call: NA; v_call: TRBV4-3; clone_size: once; cdr3_aa: CASSQVRGSASGANVLTF; cdr3_nt: TGCGCCAGCAGCCAAGTCCGGGGTTCAGCCTCTGGGGCCAACGTCCTGACTTTC
j_call: TRBJ2-5; d_call: NA; v_call: TRBV15; clone_size: NA; cdr3_aa: CATSRAGVTQETQYF; cdr3_nt: TGTGCCACCAGCAGAGCGGGGGTGACCCAAGAGACCCAGTACTTC
j_call: TRBJ1-4; d_call: NA; v_call: TRBV18; clone_size: NA; cdr3_aa: CASSPPGRENEKLFF; cdr3_nt: TGTGCCAGCTCACCTCCGGGACGGGAGAATGAAAAACTGTTTTTT
j_call: TRBJ2-7; d_call: NA; v_call: TRBV7-8; clone_size: NA; cdr3_aa: CASSLAQGYEQYF; cdr3_nt: TGTGCCAGCAGCTTAGCCCAGGGTTACGAGCAGTACTTC
j_call: TRBJ1-5; d_call: NA; v_call: TRBV28; clone_size: NA; cdr3_aa: CASSFGRSNQPQHF; cdr3_nt: TGTGCCAGCAGTTTCGGGAGGAGCAATCAGCCCCAGCATTTT
j_call: TRBJ1-1; d_call: TRBD1; v_call: TRBV6-5; clone_size: few; cdr3_aa: CASSLDRGTTEAFF; cdr3_nt: TGTGCCAGCAGTTTGGACAGGGGGACCACTGAAGCTTTCTTT
j_call: TRBJ2-7; d_call: NA; v_call: TRBV10-3; clone_size: NA; cdr3_aa: CAISRDISYEQYF; cdr3_nt: TGTGCCATCAGCCGGGACATCTCCTACGAGCAGTACTTC
j_call: TRBJ2-5; d_call: NA; v_call: TRBV4-3; clone_size: once; cdr3_aa: CASSQGIAAAGETQYF; cdr3_nt: TGCGCCAGCAGCCAAGGGATCGCAGCGGCCGGGGAGACCCAGTACTTC
j_call: TRBJ2-7; d_call: NA; v_call: TRBV6-1; clone_size: NA; cdr3_aa: CASGTRSSYEQYF; cdr3_nt: TGTGCCAGCGGGACTCGGAGCTCCTACGAGCAGTACTTC
j_call: TRBJ2-7; d_call: NA; v_call: TRBV5-1; clone_size: NA; cdr3_aa: CASSRTTSYEQYF; cdr3_nt: TGCGCCAGCAGCAGGACTACGTCCTACGAGCAGTACTTC
j_call: TRBJ2-3; d_call: NA; v_call: TRBV7-9; clone_size: NA; cdr3_aa: CASSIRRIDTQYF; cdr3_nt: TGTGCCAGCAGCATACGGAGGATTGATACGCAGTATTTT
j_call: TRBJ2-5; d_call: TRBD2; v_call: TRBV6-5; clone_size: NA; cdr3_aa: CASSYSSGLAFNF; cdr3_nt: TGTGCCAGCAGTTACTCTTCGGGACTAGCGTTTAACTTC
j_call: TRBJ1-2; d_call: TRBD1; v_call: TRBV4-3; clone_size: once; cdr3_aa: CASSQDRGYRGYTF; cdr3_nt: TGCGCCAGCAGCCAAGACAGGGGGTATCGTGGCTACACCTTC
j_call: TRBJ2-2; d_call: NA; v_call: TRBV30; clone_size: NA; cdr3_aa: CWAQTGPGELFF; cdr3_nt: TGTTGGGCCCAAACAGGGCCCGGGGAGCTGTTTTTT
j_call: TRBJ2-7; d_call: TRBD2; v_call: TRBV9; clone_size: NA; cdr3_aa: CASSVWGLAGAEQYF; cdr3_nt: TGTGCCAGCAGCGTATGGGGACTAGCGGGAGCCGAGCAGTACTTC
j_call: TRBJ1-1; d_call: NA; v_call: TRBV4-1; clone_size: few; cdr3_aa: CASSPTLGAWNTEAFF; cdr3_nt: TGCGCCAGCAGCCCGACCTTGGGGGCCTGGAACACTGAAGCTTTCTTT
j_call: TRBJ2-2; d_call: TRBD1; v_call: TRBV7-2; clone_size: NA; cdr3_aa: CASRYRGLSSGELFF; cdr3_nt: TGTGCCAGCAGGTACAGGGGGCTTTCGTCCGGGGAGCTGTTTTTT
j_call: TRBJ2-7; d_call: TRBD2; v_call: TRBV4-2; clone_size: NA; cdr3_aa: CASSQDSSGRTYEQYF; cdr3_nt: TGTGCCAGCAGCCAAGATTCTAGCGGGCGCACCTACGAGCAGTACTTC
j_call: TRBJ2-7; d_call: TRBD2; v_call: TRBV6-5; clone_size: NA; cdr3_aa: CASSRDVAGIYEQYF; cdr3_nt: TGTGCCAGCAGTAGAGACGTAGCGGGGATATACGAGCAGTACTTC
j_call: TRBJ2-6; d_call: TRBD1; v_call: TRBV4-1; clone_size: once; cdr3_aa: CASSKGVGQGGSGANVLTF; cdr3_nt: TGCGCCAGCAGCAAGGGGGTGGGACAGGGTGGCTCTGGGGCCAACGTCCTGACTTTC